These T cell receptor beta chains were read from a single sample in a study of T-cell reconstitution after alpha-beta-depleted transplantation in children. TCRdb redid the calling of the PCR reads with MiXCR, one entry per CDR3 protein. The repertoire holds some 190,000 distinct CDR3 sequences, with over 8.5% as singletons. The specimen comprised PBMCs, sampled before TCRalphabeta/CD19-depleted stem cell transplant. The receptors derive from a boy younger than 10 with acute myeloid leukemia, due to receive a stem cell transplant. Each CDR3 is given with its conserved first and last residue. A D gene is named only where the DNA matches it firmly. Some rows mark clone size as missing; the rest say once, few, many or name a class of expanded clone.

>TRBV12-3/TRBV12-4|TRBJ2-7|15|TRBD1|many
TGTGCCAGCAAACCCGGGACAGCTACCTCTGACGAGCAGTACTTC
CASKPGTATSDEQYF
>TRBV3-1|TRBJ1-2|14|.|many
TGTGCCAGCAGCCAAGCTGACCCGATCTATGGCTACACCTTC
CASSQADPIYGYTF
>TRBV15|TRBJ2-7|16|TRBD2|many
TGTGCCACCAGCAAGCCTAGCGGGAGGGCCTGGTACGAGCAGTACTTC
CATSKPSGRAWYEQYF
>TRBV10-2|TRBJ2-7|14|.|many
TGCGCCAGCAGTGAGACAGGCCGGACCTACGAGCAGTACTTC
CASSETGRTYEQYF
>TRBV5-1|TRBJ2-2|15|.|many
TGCGCCAGCAGTAGGCCGGGGGGCGCGACCGGGGAGCTGTTTTTT
CASSRPGGATGELFF
>TRBV3-2|TRBJ1-2|15|.|many
TGTGCCAGCACCACATCGGATACGGCGAACTATGGCTACACCTTC
CASTTSDTANYGYTF
>TRBV27|TRBJ1-2|13|.|many
TGTGCCAGCAGTTCCGACAGAATCTATGGCTACACCTTC
CASSSDRIYGYTF
>TRBV28|TRBJ1-2|14|.|many
TGTGCCAGTGTACCGACAGGCCTTAACTATGGCTACACCTTC
CASVPTGLNYGYTF
>TRBV15|TRBJ2-3|17|TRBD1|many
TGTGCCACCAGCAGAGATACGCAGGGGGCTTTGACAGATACGCAGTATTTT
CATSRDTQGALTDTQYF
>TRBV24-1|TRBJ2-5|14|.|many
TGTGCCACCAGTTGGGGAGCGACCCAAGAGACCCAGTACTTC
CATSWGATQETQYF
>TRBV12-3/TRBV12-4|TRBJ1-1|10|.|.
TGTGCCAGCAGTCGGGCCACCGCTTTCTTT
CASSRATAFF
>TRBV11-2|TRBJ2-2|17|.|few
TGTGCCAGCAGCTTAGGTGTACCCGTGCAGAACACCGGGGAGCTGTTTTTT
CASSLGVPVQNTGELFF
>TRBV4-1|TRBJ2-7|15|TRBD2|many
TGCGCCAGCAGCCTCTCGTATAGCGGGAGGGAAGAGCAGTACTTC
CASSLSYSGREEQYF
>TRBV5-8|TRBJ2-3|16|TRBD1|many
TGTGCCAGCAGCTTGGGACAGGGTCGGGGCACAGATACGCAGTATTTT
CASSLGQGRGTDTQYF
>TRBV20-1|TRBJ1-1|14|.|.
TGCAATGCTAGCTTGGGGGTGGGGAACACTCAAGCTTTCTTT
CNASLGVGNTQAFF
>TRBV27|TRBJ2-1|16|TRBD2|many
TGTGCCAGCAGTTCTACTAGCGGGAGGATAGGTAATGAGCAGTTCTTC
CASSSTSGRIGNEQFF
>TRBV9|TRBJ1-4|15|TRBD1|many
TGTGCCAGCAGCGATCCGGGACAGAATAATGAAAAACTGTTTTTT
CASSDPGQNNEKLFF
>TRBV4-2|TRBJ2-2|14|.|many
TGTGCCAGCAGCCCTCTTCTACCGGAAGGGGAGCTGTTTTTT
CASSPLLPEGELFF
>TRBV15|TRBJ1-5|14|.|many
TGTGCCACCAGCAAACAGTATAGCAATCAGCCCCAGCATTTT
CATSKQYSNQPQHF
>TRBV3-1|TRBJ2-1|17|TRBD2|.
TGTGCCACCAGCAAGCAGGTGACTAGCGGGGAGTCCAATGAGCAGTTCTTC
CATSKQVTSGESNEQFF
>TRBV30|TRBJ2-1|13|TRBD1|.
TGTGCCTGGGAGGGGGCGTCTGGCAATGAGCAGTTCTTC
CAWEGASGNEQFF
>TRBV6-1|TRBJ2-3|16|.|many
TGTGCCAGCAGTGAATTCTTGGGCAGAATCACAGATACGCAGTATTTT
CASSEFLGRITDTQYF